This T cell receptor (beta chain) was retrieved from a study of blood T cell repertoires in COVID-19. Germline trimming cut 3 bases from V and 3 bases from J; bases unmatched to any gene: 6. The CDR3 spans 15 residues. Germline CDR1 is GTSNPN and CDR2 is SVGIG (reference sequence). This clone was counted once. Assay: immunoSEQ multiplex PCR; the TCRdb copy retains only in-frame clones and omits some. The data show about 440,000 clones, approximately 90% seen once. This receptor was obtained from a woman under 40 with acute or convalescent COVID-19. This chain links TRBV30 with TRBJ2-1; 9 bases fit TRBD2. What was sequenced was peripheral blood. CDR3 DNA: TGTGCCTGGAGAAGGGGAGCGGGGGGCTACAATGAGCAGTTCTTC. This encodes CAWRRGAGGYNEQFF. Full variable domain (missing parts from reference TRBV30 and TRBJ2-1): SQTIHQWPATLVQPVGSPLSLECTVEGTSNPNLYWYRQAAGRGLQLLFYSVGIGQISSEVPQNLSASRPQDRQFILSSKKLLLSDSGFYLCAWRRGAGGYNEQFFGPGTRLTVL.